This TCR beta chain was recorded in a study of blood T cell repertoires in COVID-19. Method: immunoSEQ multiplex PCR; TCRdb's copy keeps in-frame clones and lacks some. The table lists tens of thousands of clones, roughly 89% of them singletons. Germline trimming cut 10 bases from V and 0 bases from J; bases unmatched to any gene: 9. The CDR3 loop spans 14 amino acids. CDR1 and CDR2 from the germline V gene are MDHEN and SYDVKM. This receptor was obtained from a man aged 60 to 69 with active COVID-19. The V and J genes are TRBV28 and TRBJ2-7; the match to TRBD2 covers 7 bases. The specimen was peripheral blood. CDR3 residues: CATLLAVSSYEQYF. The CDR3 region has the DNA TGTGCCACCCTCCTAGCGGTTAGCTCCTACGAGCAGTACTTC.